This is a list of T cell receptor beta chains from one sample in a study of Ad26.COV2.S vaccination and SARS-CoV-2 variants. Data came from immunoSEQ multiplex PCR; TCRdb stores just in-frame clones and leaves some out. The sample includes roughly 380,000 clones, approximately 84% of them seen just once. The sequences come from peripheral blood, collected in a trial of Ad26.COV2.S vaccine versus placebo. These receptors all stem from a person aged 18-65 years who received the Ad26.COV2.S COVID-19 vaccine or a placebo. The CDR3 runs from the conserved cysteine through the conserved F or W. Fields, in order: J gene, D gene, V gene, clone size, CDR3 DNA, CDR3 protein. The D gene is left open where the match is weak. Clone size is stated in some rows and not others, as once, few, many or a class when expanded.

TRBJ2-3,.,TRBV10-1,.,TGCGCCAGCAGTCCTTCGACGGGGCAGGGGAAGGATACGCAGTATTTT,CASSPSTGQGKDTQYF
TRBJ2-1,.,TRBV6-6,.,TGTGCCAGCAGTTACTCGGCCGGTTCCTACAATGAGCAGTTCTTC,CASSYSAGSYNEQFF
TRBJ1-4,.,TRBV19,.,TGTGCCAGTAGTTCAGCCAGTGCAACTAATGAAAAACTGTTTTTT,CASSSASATNEKLFF
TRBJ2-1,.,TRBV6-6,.,TGTGCCAGCAGAGCGGGCATTGAGCAGTTCTTC,CASRAGIEQFF
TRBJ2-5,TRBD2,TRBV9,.,TGTGCCAGCAGCAATCGACTAGCGGCCCAAGAGACCCAGTACTTC,CASSNRLAAQETQYF
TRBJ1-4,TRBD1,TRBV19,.,TGTGCCAGTAGTCCATGGGGACAGGGATCGATTAGTGAAAAACTGTTTTTT,CASSPWGQGSISEKLFF
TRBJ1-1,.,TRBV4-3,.,TGCGCCAGCAGCCAAGTTGAGGATCCCAGGGGTCACGCTTTCTTT,CASSQVEDPRGHAFF
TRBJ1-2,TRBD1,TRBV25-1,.,TGTGCCAGCAGTGAATTCAGGGGGGACAGTTCCTATGGCTACACCTTC,CASSEFRGDSSYGYTF
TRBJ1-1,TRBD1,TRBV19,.,TGTGCCAGCCTCGGACAGGGGAGAACTGAAGCTTTCTTT,CASLGQGRTEAFF
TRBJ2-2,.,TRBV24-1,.,TGTGCCACCAGTGATGAACCTGGAGGGACCGGGGAGCTGTTTTTT,CATSDEPGGTGELFF
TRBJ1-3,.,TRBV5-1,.,TGCGCCAGCAGCTTGGCTGCGGGGGACTCTGGAAACACCATATATTTT,CASSLAAGDSGNTIYF
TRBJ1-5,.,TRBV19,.,TGTGCCAGTAGTCCCCGGAGGGGGGCTAATCAGCCCCAGCATTTT,CASSPRRGANQPQHF
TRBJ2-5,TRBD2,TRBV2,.,TGTGCCAGCAGGCCACGGGGGGAGGTCACGGAAGAGACCCAGTACTTC,CASRPRGEVTEETQYF
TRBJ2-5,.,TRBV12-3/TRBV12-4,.,TGTGCCAGCAGCCAGACCCGGGAGACCCAGTACTTC,CASSQTRETQYF
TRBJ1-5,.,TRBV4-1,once,TGCGCCAGCAGCCCCACCGGCAGGGTGGAGGGCAATCAGCCCCAGCATTTT,CASSPTGRVEGNQPQHF
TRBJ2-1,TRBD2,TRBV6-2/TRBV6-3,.,TGTGCCAGCAGTTACTCTCGACTAGCGGGGAACTACAATGAGCAGTTCTTC,CASSYSRLAGNYNEQFF
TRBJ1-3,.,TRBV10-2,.,TGCGCCAGCACCGCGGACGGCGGGGTTGGAACCATATATTTT,CASTADGGVGTIYF
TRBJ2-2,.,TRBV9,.,TGTGCCAGCAGCGTAGGGTCTTTAGGGGGGGCCACCGGGGAGCTGTTTTTT,CASSVGSLGGATGELFF
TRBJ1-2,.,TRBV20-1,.,TGCAGCAACAGTGGCTACACCTTC,CSNSGYTF
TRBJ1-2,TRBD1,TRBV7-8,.,TGTGCCAGCAGCCTTACCTCGAAGACAGGGAAATCTGGCTACACCTTC,CASSLTSKTGKSGYTF
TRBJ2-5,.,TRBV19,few,TGTGCCAGTAGTATAGGTCAACCGTACCAAGAGACCCAGTACTTC,CASSIGQPYQETQYF
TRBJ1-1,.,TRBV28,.,TGTGCCACCACCCTTAGGCATCCGAACACTGAAGCTTTCTTT,CATTLRHPNTEAFF
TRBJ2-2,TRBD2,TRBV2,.,TGTGCCAGCAGGTCGACTAGCGGGGGGGCCGGGGAGCTGTTTTTT,CASRSTSGGAGELFF
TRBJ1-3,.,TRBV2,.,TGTGCCAGCAGTGAAATCAGAACAGGGATCTCTGGAAACACCATATATTTT,CASSEIRTGISGNTIYF
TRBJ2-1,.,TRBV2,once,TGTGCCAGCAGTGAAACGGAGAATGAGCAGTTCTTC,CASSETENEQFF
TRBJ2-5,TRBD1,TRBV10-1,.,TGCGCCAGCAGTGAGTCTCGACAGGGCTCTAGTGAGACCCAGTACTTC,CASSESRQGSSETQYF
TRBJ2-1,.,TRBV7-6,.,TGTGCCAGCAGCTTAGGCGCGAGCTCCTACAATGAGCAGTTCTTC,CASSLGASSYNEQFF
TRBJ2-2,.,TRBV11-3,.,TGTGCCAGCAGCCAGGGCGGGCCGAACACCGGGGAGCTGTTTTTT,CASSQGGPNTGELFF
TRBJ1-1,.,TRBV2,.,TGTGCCAGCCGTGGGCGTGGGGGGGCTAACACTGAAGCTTTCTTT,CASRGRGGANTEAFF
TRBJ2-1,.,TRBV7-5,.,TGTGCCAGAAGCTTAGGGGCCCCAACTAGCGGGGGGTACAATGAGCAGTTCTTC,CARSLGAPTSGGYNEQFF
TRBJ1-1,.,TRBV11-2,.,TGTGCCAGCAGCACGGGAGGGTGGACTGAAGCTTTCTTT,CASSTGGWTEAFF
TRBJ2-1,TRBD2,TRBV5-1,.,TGCGCCAGCAGCTTGGGAGGGACTAGCGGGAAGCAGTTCTTC,CASSLGGTSGKQFF
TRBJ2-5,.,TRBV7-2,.,TGTGCCAGCAGCTTATGGTCAGGGGTGGAGACCCAGTACTTC,CASSLWSGVETQYF